This T cell receptor (beta chain) was documented in a study of T cell repertoires in cytomegalovirus infection. The wider study: Both CMV infection and a matching HLA type were indicated by public TCR beta signatures. Study-level findings and limits: HLA-C-restricted CMV clonotypes gave the most frequent clonotype in two of eight donors.

V was pared by 5 bases and J by 7 bases, with 9 bases of the junction left unmatched. This CDR3 is 15 amino acids long. As for this clonotype: Its specificity is not known.

TCRdb analysed the reads with MiXCR anew, one entry per CDR3 protein. In the table there are about 97,000 distinct CDR3 sequences, about 15% of which are singletons. The sequence was obtained from a human donor in good health (CMV status not recorded). Some clones in this sample may be carry-over from other donors' samples. V and J are TRBV12-3 or TRBV12-4 and TRBJ1-4; 8 bases agree with TRBD1. The sequenced sample was PBMCs. The chain's CDR3 is CASSPLDRGSEKLFF. In DNA, the CDR3 is TGTGCCAGCAGTCCCCTCGACAGGGGCAGTGAAAAACTGTTTTTT.